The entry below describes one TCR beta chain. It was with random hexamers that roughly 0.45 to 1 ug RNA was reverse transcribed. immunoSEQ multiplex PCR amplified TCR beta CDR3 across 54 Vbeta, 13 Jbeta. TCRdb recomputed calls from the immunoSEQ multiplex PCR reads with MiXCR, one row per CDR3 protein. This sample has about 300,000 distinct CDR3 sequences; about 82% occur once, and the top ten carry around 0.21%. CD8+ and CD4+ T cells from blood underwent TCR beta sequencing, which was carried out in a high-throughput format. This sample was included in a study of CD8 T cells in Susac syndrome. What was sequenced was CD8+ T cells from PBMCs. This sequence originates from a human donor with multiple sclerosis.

In DNA, the CDR3 is TGTGCCAGCAGCTCCTACTTTGGAGGGGGTGTCGAGCAGTTCTTC. It translates to CASSSYFGGGVEQFF. V gene TRBV7-9 combines with J gene TRBJ2-1; D may correspond to TRBD1 or TRBD2 (6 bases each). Deletions cut 4 bases from V and 10 bases from J, with 20 bases between. Germline values: CDR1 SEHNR, CDR2 FQNEAQ (reference sequence). The CDR3 is 15 amino acids.